The clone carrying this T cell receptor beta chain was counted between two and nine times. What it recognizes is unknown. The V and J ends lost 8 bases and 6 bases, in that order; junction bases with no gene match: 5. Germline CDR1 and CDR2: WSHSY and SAAADI. The CDR3 is made up of 13 amino acids. This sample is drawn from a study of response to subunit inactivated influenza vaccine. Points from the study as a whole: Only a handful of new T cells, the authors suggested, are recruited with each seasonal influenza vaccination.

In TCRdb, the RT-PCR reads were re-called with MiXCR into one record per CDR3 protein. The table includes around 710,000 distinct CDR3 sequences, 14% detected once. The genes are TRBV10-2 and TRBJ2-3; 10 nucleotides agree with TRBD1. The sample was PBMCs from blood, taken 14 to 15 days before vaccination. The clonotype comes from a man in his fifties who received an inactivated influenza vaccine. CDR3: CASRRTGGDTQYF. The CDR3 bases are TGCGCCAGCCGACGGACAGGGGGTGATACGCAGTATTTT.